This T cell receptor (beta chain) stems from a study of blood T cell repertoires in COVID-19. Study overall: Whether acute or convalescent, the COVID-19 samples came from the United States, Italy and Spain.

Original analysis: Reference gene primer amplification in the assay estimated nucleated cell counts. Sequencing was performed with immunoSEQ multiplex PCR; in TCRdb, only in-frame clones are kept and a portion is missing. V and J calls and clone size follow that table, whereas D and trimming were derived from the DNA. Of roughly 200,000 clones in the sample, about 83% were seen once. The CDR3 covers 14 residues. Germline CDR1 is MNHNY and CDR2 is SVGAGI (reference sequence). Losses at the gene ends were 6 bases for V and 4 bases for J; bases not matched to a gene: 5. V and J are TRBV6-6 and TRBJ2-1; TRBD1 agrees at 8 bases. Source material: peripheral blood. The source of this sequence is a middle-aged man with active or convalescent COVID-19. CDR3 sequence: CASSPGQAYNEQFF. In nucleotides, the CDR3 is TGTGCCAGCAGCCCGGGACAGGCTTACAATGAGCAGTTCTTC.